Given below is one T cell receptor beta chain in context. Which antigen it targets is not known. Per-base quality was not reported, and no clone a single base away is much larger than it. The immunoSEQ Assay, a bias-controlled multiplex PCR, was used to amplify TCRbeta CDR3 regions from genomic DNA. Per the authors' processing: Nucleated cell counts per sample were estimated from amplification of reference gene primers within the assay. To quantify the absolute abundance of each unique TCRbeta CDR3 rearrangement, sequence reads were collapsed and filtered. For each sample, productive Simpson clonality was calculated by taking the square root of Simpson's diversity index across productive rearrangements. TCRdb re-hosts the immuneACCESS table, in-frame sequences only. Its copies lack some clones; in the studies checked, an unresolved V gene accounts for under half of them, and the cause for the rest is not known. V and J calls and clone size come straight from that table; D and trimming were deduced from the DNA. In this sample the table shows fewer than 70,000 clones, roughly 90% of which occur a single time. The ten largest make up around 3.6% of the sample.

The CDR3 runs 11 residues from the cysteine to the phenylalanine. The kept DNA is CDR3 alone, 33 bases in frame from the first base. The germline ends are 12 bases apart after V is trimmed by 7 bases and J by 10 bases. The data were obtained in a study of blood T cell repertoires in COVID-19 (dated by TCRdb to 2018 to 2021). As for the study more broadly: Samples covering the acute and convalescent phases of COVID-19 were provided by collaborators in the United States, Italy and Spain. HLA class I and class II types, where available, came from metadata supplied by the sample provider rather than from assay-based typing. The dataset comprised deeply sampled blood TCRbeta repertoires from subjects exposed to, actively infected with, or recovered from COVID-19. The repertoires were made available in a free public database intended to serve as a resource for research on the immune response to SARS-CoV-2. Nearly every sample came with metadata listing a de-identified subject ID, COVID-19 status, age in years and sex. The samples were drawn from two sources: the first 160 participants of the ongoing ImmuneRACE study, and 1,200 or so subjects contributed by 6 global collaborators. The prospective study material was composed of cDNA or gDNA derived from T cells, B-cell-depleted T cells, or PBMCs. Study-level results and caveats: The amount of clinical and demographic metadata varied by source and participant and was provided uncurated.

The collaborating institutions used their own protocols to collect whole blood in K2EDTA tubes. For TCRbeta analysis, collaborator samples were shipped as frozen whole blood, as isolated PBMCs, or as DNA extracted from either sample type. The sequence derives from a human donor in a cohort sampled during active COVID-19. The material sequenced was peripheral blood. The chain is assembled from TRBV5-3 and TRBJ2-1; TRBD2 is a weak D gene call, 5 bases matching. Being an ORF, TRBV5-3 has a function that is uncertain. The CDR3 protein: CARARVSEQFF. The sequence in DNA is TGTGCCAGAGCGAGGGTTAGCGAGCAGTTCTTC.